These T cell receptor beta chains were read from a single sample in a study of technical replicates of blood from several donors. Assay: immunoSEQ multiplex PCR; the TCRdb copy retains only in-frame clones and omits some. Altogether 50,000 to 80,000 clones are present, 65% to 90% being singletons, with the ten largest covering about 5%. The sequencing sample was made of PBMCs. The receptor set was obtained from a human donor in good health. Some clones in this sample may be carry-over from other donors' samples. Each CDR3 is given with its conserved first and last residue. The D gene is left open where the match is weak. Clone size appears in some rows only: once, few, many, or a class for an expanded clone.

V	size	J	D	DNA	CDR3
TRBV4-1	once	TRBJ2-7	TRBD2	TGCGCCAGCAGCCAAGGTCCTAGCGGTGGGTACGAGCAGTACTTC	CASSQGPSGGYEQYF
TRBV11-3	-	TRBJ1-3	TRBD1	TGTGCCAGTTCGACAGGGGCAGCTGGAAACACCATATATTTT	CASSTGAAGNTIYF
TRBV4-1	-	TRBJ2-7	-	TGCGCCAGCAGCCAAGGGACACTTGAACGCTACGAGCAGTACTTC	CASSQGTLERYEQYF
TRBV25-1	-	TRBJ2-7	TRBD2	TGTGCCAGCAGTGAATGGGCTAGCGGGAAGTACGAGCAGTACTTC	CASSEWASGKYEQYF
TRBV21-1	-	TRBJ1-2	-	TGTGCCAGCAGCAGTGGCGGCTACACCTTC	CASSSGGYTF
TRBV9	-	TRBJ1-2	TRBD1	TGTGCCAGCAGCGTAGGAGGGGGCGCGGAAAACTATGGCTACACCTTC	CASSVGGGAENYGYTF
TRBV19	-	TRBJ1-6	-	TGTGCCAGTAGTATAGTCGTACAGAATTCACCCCTCCACTTT	CASSIVVQNSPLHF
TRBV7-9	-	TRBJ2-3	-	TGTGCCAGCAGAGGAGCTGCAGATACGCAGTATTTT	CASRGAADTQYF
TRBV20-1	-	TRBJ1-3	-	TGCAGTGCTAGTGGCGGGGGGCGCGAGTATTTT	CSASGGGREYF
TRBV5-1	-	TRBJ2-5	TRBD2	TGCGCCAGCAGCTTGGCCGGTTCTAGCGGGGGTCAAGAGACCCAGTACTTC	CASSLAGSSGGQETQYF
TRBV5-1	-	TRBJ2-2	TRBD2	TGCGCCAGCAGAACTAGCGTGAACACCGGGGAGCTGTTTTTT	CASRTSVNTGELFF
TRBV5-6	-	TRBJ1-3	TRBD1	TGTGCCAGCAGTTCGACAGGGTGGTCTGGAAACACCATATATTTT	CASSSTGWSGNTIYF
TRBV19	-	TRBJ2-1	TRBD2	TGTGCCAGTAGAGGACTAGCGGGAAAGAATGAGCAGTTCTTC	CASRGLAGKNEQFF
TRBV19	-	TRBJ1-4	TRBD1	TGTGCCAGTAGTACGACAGGGCGGGCGACTAATGAAAAACTGTTTTTT	CASSTTGRATNEKLFF
TRBV4-2	-	TRBJ2-7	-	TGTGCCAGCAGCCAAGTATTGGCTGGAGGCTACACCTACGAGCAGTACTTC	CASSQVLAGGYTYEQYF
TRBV6-1	-	TRBJ2-5	TRBD2	TGTGCCAGCAGTGTAGGACTAGCGGCCCTCCAAGAGACCCAGTACTTC	CASSVGLAALQETQYF
TRBV11-2	once	TRBJ2-1	-	TGTGCCAGCAGCTTATGGGTAGGGGGTTACAATGAGCAGTTCTTC	CASSLWVGGYNEQFF
TRBV6-1	-	TRBJ2-7	TRBD1	TGTGCCAGCAGTGATTACAGGGGCCTTTACGAGCAGTACTTC	CASSDYRGLYEQYF
TRBV19	-	TRBJ1-1	-	TGTGCCAGTAGTGTCGGGGGGGGCAGGGGCACTGAAGCTTTCTTT	CASSVGGGRGTEAFF
TRBV5-4	-	TRBJ2-3	TRBD2	TGTGCCAGCAGCTTAACTGGAGCGGGGACTAGCACAGATACGCAGTATTTT	CASSLTGAGTSTDTQYF
TRBV19	-	TRBJ1-5	TRBD1	TGTGCCAGTACCCCGGGGGACAGGGGGTCGCCCCAGCATTTT	CASTPGDRGSPQHF
TRBV7-3	-	TRBJ2-1	-	TGTGCCAGCAGCTTCCCAGGGGCGGAGCAGTTCTTC	CASSFPGAEQFF
TRBV7-2	once	TRBJ1-2	-	TGTGCCAGCAGCTACGGGACTAACTATGGCTACACCTTC	CASSYGTNYGYTF
TRBV7-2	-	TRBJ2-2	TRBD1	TGTGCCAGCAGGGATCCGGGACAGGCTAAAACCGGGGAGCTGTTTTTT	CASRDPGQAKTGELFF
TRBV27	-	TRBJ1-6	TRBD1	TGTGCCAGCAGGCAGGGACAGTTCAATTCACCCCTCCACTTT	CASRQGQFNSPLHF
TRBV7-2	-	TRBJ2-3	-	TGTGCCAGCAGCTTAAATAGCGGAAGCACAGATACGCAGTATTTT	CASSLNSGSTDTQYF
TRBV28	-	TRBJ1-4	-	TGTGCCAGCAGTGTCCGGACAGCCGTTAATGAAAAACTGTTTTTT	CASSVRTAVNEKLFF
TRBV4-2	-	TRBJ1-4	-	TGTGCCAGCAGCCCAAAGGGGGATAGTAATGAAAAACTGTTTTTT	CASSPKGDSNEKLFF
TRBV19	-	TRBJ2-5	TRBD2	TGTGCCAGTAGTATCCCTAGCGGAAGCAAGTACTTC	CASSIPSGSKYF
TRBV2	-	TRBJ2-7	TRBD2	TGTGCCAGCAGTGAAGCGCTTAGCGGGTTTTACGAGCAGTACTTC	CASSEALSGFYEQYF
TRBV15	-	TRBJ2-1	TRBD2	TGTGCCACCAAACGGGGACTAGCGGGGGGACACTACAATGAGCAGTTCTTC	CATKRGLAGGHYNEQFF
TRBV6-5	once	TRBJ1-2	-	TGTGCCAGCAGTTATGGCAGAAACTATGGCTACACCTTC	CASSYGRNYGYTF
TRBV7-9	-	TRBJ2-7	-	TGTGCCAGCAGCCCAGGTGAGGGCGGTTACGAGCAGTACTTC	CASSPGEGGYEQYF
TRBV7-9	-	TRBJ2-7	TRBD1	TGTGCCAGCAGCCGGGGACAGGGCCCCTACGAGCAGTACTTC	CASSRGQGPYEQYF
TRBV30	-	TRBJ2-1	-	TGTGCCTGGGGTCCGGCTAGCGCCCGCTACAATGAGCAGTTCTTC	CAWGPASARYNEQFF
TRBV2	-	TRBJ1-2	-	TGTGCCAGCGGACAGTCCACTAACTATGGCTACACCTTC	CASGQSTNYGYTF